The sample holds a few counts of the clone carrying this T cell receptor beta chain. Antigen specificity is unknown. This specimen comes from a study of blood T cells in healthy people across ages. Study-wide findings and caveats: There was a strong correlation between TCR beta diversity and naive T cell percentage.

Using a J-beta primer mix together with a sample-barcoded 5' primer, a second PCR was run for roughly 6 to 12 cycles. All cDNA molecules were each tagged by a template-switch adaptor with 12 random nucleotides. TCRdb analysed the 5' RACE reads with MiXCR anew, one entry per CDR3 protein. The data contain 1.8 million or so distinct CDR3 sequences, approximately 39% of them singletons. Trimming cost V 4 bases and J 5 bases; bases outside gene matches: 12. The CDR3 spans 16 residues. The germline gives CDR1 SGHAT, CDR2 FQNNGV. This clonotype was sampled from a human donor in good health. The chain is built from TRBV11-2 and TRBJ2-5, with TRBD2 matching over 8 bases. The sample consisted of blood. The CDR3 spells CASSSTPGGLYETQYF. The CDR3 DNA sequence: TGTGCCAGCAGCTCCACCCCGGGGGGGCTATACGAGACCCAGTACTTC.